Each of the 19 T cell receptor beta chains below was sequenced from the same sample in a study of early T cells in non-severe SARS-CoV-2 infection. TCRdb analysed the 5' RACE reads with MiXCR anew, one entry per CDR3 protein. The sample yields fewer than 60,000 distinct CDR3 sequences, 3.5% to 4.5% seen once. Material for sequencing was whole blood. These TCRs come from an adult who was a healthcare worker with PCR-confirmed SARS-CoV-2 infection or an uninfected control (not recorded which).

This clonotype was recorded at least ten times. The genes are TRBV20-1 and TRBJ2-7; tentatively, D is TRBD1 (6 bases). Germline CDR1 and CDR2: DFQATT and SNEGSKA (reference sequence). With 6 bases removed from V and 1 base from J, the gap between germline ends came to 10 bases. CDR3 length: 12 residues. This chain's CDR3 is CSARGQSYEQYF. CDR3 nucleotide sequence: TGCAGTGCCAGGGGACAATCCTACGAGCAGTACTTC.

This clonotype has at least ten counts. V usage is TRBV19 and J usage is TRBJ2-1, with 7 bases aligning to TRBD2. V shed 3 bases, J shed 8 bases, and the junction held 7 bases outside the gene matches. The CDR3 is 14 amino acids. CDR1 and CDR2 (germline): LNHDA, SQIVND (reference sequence). CDR3 sequence: CASSIRGRADEQFF. In DNA, the CDR3 is TGTGCCAGTAGTATCCGGGGGAGGGCGGATGAGCAGTTCTTC.

This clonotype showed up many times. At one boundary the junction diverges from the germline segment, which might be a read error. The J gene is TRBJ2-6, the V gene TRBV6-1; a possible D gene is TRBD1 (5 bases). Germline-derived CDR1 and CDR2 are MNHNS and SASEGT. The CDR3 contains 16 residues. The CDR3 is CASTGAGNSGANVLTF. In DNA, the CDR3 is TGTGCCAGCACTGGAGCCGGCAACTCTGGGGCAAACGTCCTGACTTTC.

In its sample, this clonotype was seen a few times. The chain links TRBV15 to TRBJ2-5; 10 bases map to TRBD2. This CDR3 is built from 15 residues. Per germline, CDR1 LNHNV and CDR2 YYDKDF (reference sequence). Losses at the gene ends were 5 bases for V and 3 bases for J; bases not matched to a gene: 6. The CDR3 region has the DNA TGTGCCACCAGCCTAACTCTAGCGGGAGAAGAGACCCAGTACTTC. Protein sequence: CATSLTLAGEETQYF.

The sample holds many counts of this clonotype. This chain connects TRBV20-1 to TRBJ2-3; TRBD2 might be the D (6 bases). Germline-derived CDR1 and CDR2 are DFQATT and SNEGSKA (reference sequence). V was pared by 0 bases and J by 2 bases, with 12 bases between. This CDR3 has 15 residues. This chain's CDR3 is CSARDRGAFTDTQYF. Written as DNA, the CDR3 is TGCAGTGCTAGAGATCGCGGGGCATTCACAGATACGCAGTATTTT.

This clonotype occurred a few times. V usage is TRBV19 and J usage is TRBJ1-5, with D uncertain. Trimming removed 7 bases from V and 8 bases from J, with 21 bases in between. The germline CDR1 and CDR2 sequences are LNHDA and SQIVND (reference sequence). CDR3 length: 15 residues. This chain's CDR3 is CASKFRASSKEPQHF. CDR3 sequence (DNA): TGTGCCAGTAAGTTTCGAGCCTCATCAAAGGAGCCCCAGCATTTT.

This clonotype was counted ten times or more. The CDR3 DNA sequence: TGTGCCAGTAGCCCAACGGACACAGATACGCAGTATTTT. It specifies CASSPTDTDTQYF. V and J are TRBV19 and TRBJ2-3; no clear D. Germline V gene lookup returns CDR1 LNHDA and CDR2 SQIVND (reference sequence). This CDR3 region has 13 residues. Trimming removed 6 bases from V and 2 bases from J, with 9 bases in between. The whole variable domain, remainder taken from reference TRBV19 and TRBJ2-3, is DGGITQSPKYLFRKEGQNVTLSCEQNLNHDAMYWYRQDPGQGLRLIYYSQIVNDFQKGDIAEGYSVSREKKESFPLTVTSAQKNPTAFYLCASSPTDTDTQYFGPGTRLTVL.

This clonotype was recorded many times. The chain has TRBV19 and TRBJ2-3; no clear D. Trimming cost V 6 bases and J 0 bases, with 10 bases left between them. The CDR3 is 14 amino acids. Germline CDR1 and CDR2: LNHDA and SQIVND (reference sequence). CDR3 sequence reads: CASRRAISTDTQYF. CDR3 sequence (DNA): TGTGCCAGTAGACGAGCGATTAGCACAGATACGCAGTATTTT.

This clonotype was observed a few times. The V and J genes are TRBV11-3 and TRBJ2-2, with D hard to call. V lost 5 bases to trimming and J lost 3 bases, with 10 bases between them. CDR1 and CDR2 from the germline V gene are SGHNT and YENEEA. The CDR3 runs 14 residues. The DNA of the CDR3 is TGTGCCAGCAGCCCCCGACCGGACACCGGGGAGCTGTTTTTT. It yields the protein CASSPRPDTGELFF. Combining the CDR3 with reference TRBV11-3 and TRBJ2-2 gives the whole variable domain EAGVVQSPRYKIIEKKQPVAFWCNPISGHNTLYWYLQNLGQGPELLIRYENEEAVDDSQLPKDRFSAERLKGVDSTLKIQPAELGDSAVYLCASSPRPDTGELFFGEGSRLTVL.

This clonotype has a count of ten or more. This rearrangement joins TRBV9 to TRBJ2-3, with D possibly called TRBD1 or TRBD2 (5 bases each). Germline lookup yields CDR1 SGDLS and CDR2 YYNGEE. This CDR3 spans 17 amino acids. Trimming pared 0 bases from V and 6 bases from J, leaving 20 bases between. The DNA for the CDR3 is TGTGCCAGCAGCGTAGTCGGGGCCCCGAATCCCTCCGATACGCAGTATTTT. Protein: CASSVVGAPNPSDTQYF.

This clonotype was recorded at least ten times. The CDR3, as DNA: TGCAGTGCCGGGACAGGGAGAACTGAAGCTTTCTTT. Protein sequence: CSAGTGRTEAFF. The chain joins TRBV20-1 to TRBJ1-1, with 9 bases fitting TRBD1. Germline V gene data show CDR1 as DFQATT and CDR2 as SNEGSKA (reference sequence). The length of the CDR3 is 12 residues. After removal of 6 bases from V and 5 bases from J, the junction contained 4 bases not matched to a gene.

This clonotype occurred many times. This chain links TRBV3-1 with TRBJ2-6; D is unclear. With 1 base removed from V and 0 bases from J, the gap between germline ends came to 4 bases. Looked up from germline, CDR1 is LGHDT and CDR2 is YNNKEL (reference sequence). CDR3 length equals 15 residues. The CDR3 is CASSQVNSGANVLTF. The CDR3, as DNA: TGTGCCAGCAGCCAAGTGAACTCTGGGGCCAACGTCCTGACTTTC.

This chain links TRBV6-1 with TRBJ1-3, with TRBD1 as a possible D gene (6 bases). The V end lost 8 bases, the J end lost 1 base, and 6 bases lay between the germline ends. The length of the CDR3 is 12 residues. Germline CDR1 and CDR2: MNHNS and SASEGT. Here the CDR3 DNA reads TGTGCCAGCGGACAGTCTGGAAACACCATATATTTT. Protein sequence: CASGQSGNTIYF.

This clonotype was seen repeatedly, ten times or more. The chain carries TRBV12-3 or TRBV12-4 and TRBJ1-2, with 9 bases identical to TRBD1. The J segment lost 3 bases and the V segment lost 6 bases, leaving 2 bases of the junction unmatched. The CDR3 is 13 amino acids. The CDR3 sequence is CASSRDRDYGYTF. Here the CDR3 DNA reads TGTGCCAGCAGCCGGGACAGGGACTATGGCTACACCTTC.

The sample holds many counts of this clonotype. The gene calls are TRBV7-2 and TRBJ1-5; D might be TRBD1 (6 bases). Trimming left V 5 bases short and J 3 bases short, with 11 bases between. The length of the CDR3 is 14 residues. CDR1 and CDR2 from the germline V gene are SGHTA and FQGNSA. The CDR3 DNA reads TGTGCCAGCAGCAAACGGGACACCAATCAGCCCCAGCATTTT. Its translation: CASSKRDTNQPQHF.

The chain joins TRBV11-2 to TRBJ2-2; no clear D gene. Trimming shortened V by 4 bases and J by 4 bases, and 13 bases separated the two germline ends. This CDR3 has 15 amino acids. Germline CDR1 SGHAT, CDR2 FQNNGV. The CDR3 protein is CASSSSRNFTGELFF. CDR3 nucleotides: TGTGCCAGCAGCTCAAGCAGAAACTTCACCGGGGAGCTGTTTTTT.

This clonotype was detected many times. V usage is TRBV20-1 and J usage is TRBJ2-1; 8 positions agree with TRBD2. The CDR3 extends over 15 amino acids. V shed 5 bases, J shed 0 bases, and the junction held 6 bases outside the gene matches. Germline CDR1 and CDR2: DFQATT and SNEGSKA (reference sequence). CDR3 nucleotides: TGCAGTGCTGCTAGCGGGCATAGCTCCTACAATGAGCAGTTCTTC. Protein product: CSAASGHSSYNEQFF.

This clonotype has only a few counts. The chain carries TRBV7-2 and TRBJ2-7; weak D call: TRBD2 (5 bases). This CDR3 is built from 15 residues. Germline V gene data show CDR1 as SGHTA and CDR2 as FQGNSA. V lost 5 bases and J 4 bases, leaving 18 bases between the germline ends. CDR3 region: CASSVLGVPSYEQYF. The DNA of the CDR3 is TGTGCCAGCAGCGTCCTGGGAGTACCCTCTTACGAGCAGTACTTC.

This clonotype was seen ten or more times. The chain recombines TRBV9 with TRBJ1-6, with no clear D. The germline V gene encodes CDR1 SGDLS and CDR2 YYNGEE. Trimming removed 1 base from V and 0 bases from J, with 5 bases in between. This CDR3 contains 15 residues. The CDR3 DNA reads as TGTGCCAGCAGCGTACGGAGCTCCTATAATTCACCCCTCCACTTT. As protein: CASSVRSSYNSPLHF.